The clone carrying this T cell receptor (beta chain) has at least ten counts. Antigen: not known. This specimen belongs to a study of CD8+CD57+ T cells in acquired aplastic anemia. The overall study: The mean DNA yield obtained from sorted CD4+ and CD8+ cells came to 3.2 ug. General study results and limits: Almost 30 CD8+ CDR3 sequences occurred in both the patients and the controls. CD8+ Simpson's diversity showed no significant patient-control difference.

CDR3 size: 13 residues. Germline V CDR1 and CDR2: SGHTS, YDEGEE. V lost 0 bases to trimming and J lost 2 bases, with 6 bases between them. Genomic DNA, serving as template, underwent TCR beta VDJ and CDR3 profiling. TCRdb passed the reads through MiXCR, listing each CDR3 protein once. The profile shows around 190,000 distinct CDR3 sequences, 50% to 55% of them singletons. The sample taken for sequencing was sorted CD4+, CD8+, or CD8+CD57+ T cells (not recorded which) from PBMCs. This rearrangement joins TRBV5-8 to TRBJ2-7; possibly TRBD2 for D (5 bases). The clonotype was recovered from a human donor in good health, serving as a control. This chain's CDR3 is CASSLELAYEQYF. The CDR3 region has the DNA TGTGCCAGCAGCTTGGAACTAGCCTACGAGCAGTACTTC.